This entry concerns a single TCR beta chain. The junction differs from germline at one of its ends, possibly a read error. These data come from a study of tumor and adjacent non-tumor tissue in lung cancer. For the study at large: The cohort had roughly 11 adenocarcinoma, a couple of squamous cell and 1 small cell patients. Stage I to III disease affected roughly ten men and roughly 5 women aged about 30 to 85. Samples averaged roughly 4.2 million productive TCRbeta reads each.

The CDR3 has 15 amino acids. CDR1 and CDR2 (germline): MNHNY, SVGAGI (reference sequence). This sample's RNA came from whole unsorted tissue. TCRbeta libraries were built with three rounds of nested PCR, modified from ARM-PCR. TCRdb passed the multiplex PCR reads through MiXCR, listing each CDR3 protein once. The sample contains about 75,000 distinct CDR3 sequences, 60% to 80% of which appear only once. This sequence joins TRBV6-6 and TRBJ2-5; tentatively, D is TRBD2 (5 bases). The source is a woman in her forties or fifties with non-small cell lung cancer. Sequenced input: lung tumor tissue. As DNA, the CDR3 is TGTGCCAGGAGTCCCCCCGACCCAGCTGGGGAGACCCATTACTTC. This translates into CARSPPDPAGETHYF.